The clone carrying this T cell receptor beta chain was detected many times. The CDR3 has 15 residues. V gave up 5 bases and J gave up 3 bases, with 19 bases separating them. Germline V gene data show CDR1 as SQVTM and CDR2 as ANQGSEA. Primers targeting TRAV and TRBV primed first-strand cDNA, covering alpha and beta chains. The authors ran roughly 20 PCR cycles to amplify TCRs with a constant-region primer and V-primer adapter. TCRdb itself ran the reads through MiXCR, one entry per CDR3 protein. The data show about 82,000 distinct CDR3 sequences, about 20% seen once. The entry originates in a study of low-dose radiotherapy and immunotherapy resistance in tumors. Time point specified: before trial treatment. Administered to the donors were nivolumab, ipilimumab, aspirin, low-dose cyclophosphamide and low-dose radiotherapy.

The chain joins TRBV29-1 to TRBJ1-2; weak D call: TRBD1 (6 bases). The source of this sequence is a male donor with prostate cancer. Material: PBMCs, obtained before treatment. The CDR3 DNA reads TGCAGCGTTACGGGCGCCAGGGGTCTGGACTATGGCTACACCTTC. Translation gives CSVTGARGLDYGYTF.